A single sample is the source of the 2 T cell receptor beta chains below, sequenced in a study of T cell responses to AZD1222 COVID-19 vaccine (dated by TCRdb to the early 2020s). The library was prepared using the immunoSEQ multiplex PCR assay. The clones in this table, taken by TCRdb from immuneACCESS, are in-frame only. Not every clone is retained; where verified, under half of the shortfall comes from an unresolved V gene, and the cause of the rest is unknown. This sample lists about 140,000 clones; approximately 92% were detected once. Jointly, the top ten make up approximately 4.8% of the sample. The time point label on this specimen signifies: baseline before first vaccination. Source: peripheral blood, taken on day 0 of AZD1222 vaccination. These TCRs come from an adult in good health.

The chain employs TRBV6-1 and TRBJ1-6; the D is unclear. V lost 2 bases, J lost 8 bases, and 13 bases lay in between. The CDR3 is 15 residues long. The germline gives CDR1 MNHNS, CDR2 SASEGT. The DNA of the CDR3 is TGTGCCAGCAGTGAAACATACCGAGGATATTCACCCCTCCACTTT. Translated, it gives CASSETYRGYSPLHF.

V usage is TRBV27 and J usage is TRBJ2-3; the D is unclear. This CDR3 region has 12 residues. Germline V gene data show CDR1 as MNHEY and CDR2 as SMNVEV (reference sequence). V was pared by 5 bases and J by 2 bases, with 5 bases between. Here the CDR3 DNA reads TGTGCCAGCAGTAGGTCCACAGATACGCAGTATTTT. Encoded protein: CASSRSTDTQYF.